These 5 T cell receptor delta chains came from one sample sequenced in a study of Vδ1+ human thymocytes. Antigen specificity for these receptors is unknown. Study findings and constraints: In the thymus, TRG and TRD repertoires looked highly polyclonal with Gaussian CDR3 lengths.

The template was reverse-transcribed extracted RNA. CDR3 amplicons came from multiplex PCR with pooled V-gene forward and constant-region reverse primers. TCRdb repeated clone calling on the multiplex PCR reads with CATT. The sample consists of roughly 50,000 delta-chain clones, around 15% of them appearing once. Sample: Vdelta1+ gamma-delta thymocytes from the thymus. Subset described: FACS-sorted CD3+ TCRalphabeta- TCRVdelta1+ TCRVdelta2- thymocytes. The receptors here all came from a boy under three years old who had congenital heart surgery.

This clone was detected only a few times. The same CDR3 is also encoded by other DNA sequences in this sample. The chain is built from TRDV2 and TRDJ1, with 9 bases fitting TRDD3. Trimming removed 0 bases from V and 8 bases from J; junction bases left unmatched: 9. Germline CDR1 and CDR2: GEAIGNYY and EKD. This CDR3 has 15 residues. CDR3 protein: CACDTEKGGYLKLIF. CDR3 nucleotides: TGTGCCTGTGACACCGAGAAGGGGGGATACCTCAAACTCATCTTT.

The table lists this clone with a few counts. The chain uses TRDV1 and TRDJ1; 9 positions agree with TRDD3. The length of the CDR3 is 18 residues. V gave up 1 base and J gave up 1 base; unmatched junction bases: 10. CDR1 is TSWWSYY, CDR2 QGS, per germline. The CDR3 loop is CALGEPSPYWGTTDKLIF. The CDR3 DNA reads as TGTGCTCTTGGGGAACCCTCGCCGTACTGGGGGACCACCGATAAACTCATCTTT.

This clone came up a few times. It may be a read error: a sequence one base away is much more abundant. The rearrangement uses TRDV2 and TRDJ1, with TRDD3 matching 11 bases. Germline CDR1 reads GEAIGNYY; CDR2 reads EKD. There are 18 residues in the CDR3. After removal of 0 bases from V and 1 base from J, the junction contained 9 bases not matched to a gene. The CDR3 DNA reads TGTGCCTGTGACACCGTGCTGGGGGATACCGTAGGCACCGATAAACTCATCTTT. This gives the protein CACDTVLGDTVGTDKLIF.

The V and J genes are TRDV1 and TRDJ1; possible D gene TRDD2, 5 bases. This CDR3 region has 18 residues. Germline V gene data show CDR1 as TSWWSYY and CDR2 as QGS. V was trimmed by 1 base and J by 1 base, leaving 19 bases between them. The CDR3 DNA reads TGTGCTCTTGGGGAACCACCTACGTTGGTGGGCTTCACCGATAAACTCATCTTT. The encoded protein is CALGEPPTLVGFTDKLIF.

Worth noting for this clone: One junction end disagrees with the germline gene, perhaps due to a read error. V gene TRDV1 combines with J gene TRDJ1; 11 bases match TRDD3. This CDR3 comprises 17 residues. Germline lookup yields CDR1 TSWWSYY and CDR2 QGS. The CDR3 DNA reads TGTGCTCTTGGGGAAAGAATTGGGGGATACGTCCTCGATAAACCCATCTTT. Its protein product is CALGERIGGYVLDKPIF.